Listed here is a single T cell receptor beta chain. Antigen: not known. The data originate from a study of blood T cells in healthy people across ages. About the research overall: The capture of about one barcoded beta molecule per two T cells was achieved by template switching.

Notes on the study in general: Age showed a roughly linear inverse relationship with TCR beta diversity per million T cells. In these data, TCR beta diversity tracked strongly with naive T cell percentage.

Using a J-beta primer mix together with a sample-barcoded 5' primer, a second PCR was run for 7 to 11 cycles. Each cDNA molecule carried a tag from a template-switch adaptor that contained 12 random nucleotides. TCRdb processed the 5' RACE reads anew with MiXCR; each CDR3 protein has one entry. The sample has around 1.5 million distinct CDR3 sequences, about 35% seen once; the top ten hold about 11%. Input material: blood. This receptor was obtained from a woman in her thirties in good health.

DNA of the CDR3: TGCGCCAGCAGCCATCGGGATAGCGGGAACAATGAGCAGTTCTTC. It is translated as CASSHRDSGNNEQFF. The rearrangement links TRBV4-1 to TRBJ2-1, with 8 bases lining up with TRBD2. The germline gives CDR1 MGHRA, CDR2 YSYEKL. V shed 3 bases, J shed 5 bases, and the junction held 6 bases outside the gene matches. This CDR3 has 15 residues.